The 24 T cell receptor beta chains given below trace back to one sample, sequenced in a study of blood T cell repertoires in COVID-19 (dated by TCRdb to 2018 to 2021). The library was produced with the immunoSEQ multiplex PCR assay. TCRdb retrieved this table from immuneACCESS and kept in-frame rearrangements only. Not all clones are present; in checked studies, unresolved V genes account for under half, and no reason is known for the remainder. The sample has some 120,000 clones on record, around four fifths of them singletons. 2% to 2.5% of the sample rests with the top ten. The sample comprised peripheral blood. Source of these receptors: a man under 40 with acute or convalescent COVID-19.

V is TRBV9 and J is TRBJ2-1, with TRBD2 matching over 14 bases. The V and J ends lost 4 bases and 14 bases, in that order; junction bases with no gene match: 14. Looked up from germline, CDR1 is SGDLS and CDR2 is YYNGEE. The CDR3 covers 16 residues. CDR3 sequence reads: CASSPHPGTSGSMEFF. The CDR3 region has the DNA TGTGCCAGCAGCCCCCACCCCGGGACTAGCGGGAGTATGGAGTTCTTC. The variable domain in full, with the rest retrieved from reference TRBV9 and TRBJ2-1, is DSGVTQTPKHLITATGQRVTLRCSPRSGDLSVYWYQQSLDQGLQFLIQYYNGEERAKGNILERFSAQQFPDLHSELNLSSLELGDSALYFCASSPHPGTSGSMEFFGPGTRLTVL.

Here the CDR3 reads CASSEGQGMDREYNEQFF. CDR3 nucleotides: TGTGCCAGCAGTGAGGGACAGGGGATGGATCGAGAGTACAATGAGCAGTTCTTC. This chain links TRBV25-1 with TRBJ2-1; 10 bases match TRBD1. CDR3 length: 18 amino acids. V shed 3 bases, J shed 4 bases, and the junction held 12 bases outside the gene matches. Germline assignment: CDR1 MGHDK and CDR2 SYGVNS. Together with reference TRBV25-1 and TRBJ2-1, the CDR3 gives the full variable domain: EADIYQTPRYLVIGTGKKITLECSQTMGHDKMYWYQQDPGMELHLIHYSYGVNSTEKGDLSSESTVSRIRTEHFPLTLESARPSHTSQYLCASSEGQGMDREYNEQFFGPGTRLTVL.

The V gene is TRBV10-1, the J gene TRBJ2-1; D is unresolved. V was trimmed by 0 bases and J by 1 base, leaving 10 bases between them. The CDR3 length is 16 residues. Germline V gives CDR1 WNHNN, CDR2 SYGVQD (reference sequence). The CDR3 region is CASSESPGDSYNEQFF. CDR3 DNA sequence: TGCGCCAGCAGTGAGTCTCCCGGAGATTCCTACAATGAGCAGTTCTTC.

The chain is built from TRBV19 and TRBJ2-3; possible D gene TRBD2, 5 bases. CDR3 length: 13 amino acids. Trimming stripped 3 bases from V and 6 bases from J, with 10 bases between. Germline V gives CDR1 LNHDA, CDR2 SQIVND (reference sequence). CDR3 in amino acids: CASSIGVGDTQYF. CDR3 coding DNA: TGTGCCAGTAGTATCGGGGTAGGGGATACGCAGTATTTT.

Only one count was recorded for this clone. J is TRBJ2-3 and V is TRBV27, with a weak D call TRBD2 (5 bases). This CDR3 contains 14 residues. The germline V gene has CDR1 MNHEY and CDR2 SMNVEV (reference sequence). V lost 8 bases and J lost 0, with 12 bases in between. Written as DNA, the CDR3 is TGTGCCAGCGGACTGCCCCGCAGCACAGATACGCAGTATTTT. It specifies CASGLPRSTDTQYF.

Only a few counts were recorded for this clone. The chain carries TRBV21-1 and TRBJ2-5; TRBD2, as called in the table, went unchecked against the DNA. TRBV21-1 is a listed pseudogene. The CDR3 runs to 14 residues. The CDR3: CASTRVDLPETQYF. CDR3 bases: TGTGCCAGCACCCGGGTAGACCTACCAGAGACCCAGTACTTC.

This clone was picked up one time. This chain uses TRBV11-3 with TRBJ2-1, with D tentatively TRBD2 (5 bases). The CDR3 is 13 residues long. Deletions cut 6 bases from V and 7 bases from J, with 13 bases between. The germline V gene has CDR1 SGHNT and CDR2 YENEEA. CDR3 loop: CASRPGSGNEQFF. The CDR3 coding sequence is TGTGCCAGCAGGCCGGGGAGTGGTAATGAGCAGTTCTTC.

The chain joins TRBV2 to TRBJ2-7; a possible D gene is TRBD1 (5 bases). This CDR3 contains 15 residues. V lost 5 bases, J lost 6 bases, and 20 bases lay in between. Germline values: CDR1 SNHLY, CDR2 FYNNEI. CDR3 amino acids: CASSPASPQVSEQYV. CDR3 nucleotides: TGTGCCAGCAGTCCCGCAAGTCCACAGGTCTCCGAGCAGTACGTC.

The rearrangement joins TRBV3-1 (or the pseudogene TRBV3-2) to TRBJ2-1; D call uncertain. The CDR3 spans 13 residues. Trimming shortened V by 1 base and J by 5 bases, and 6 bases separated the two germline ends. The germline V gene has CDR1 LGHDT and CDR2 YNNKEL (reference sequence). CDR3 bases: TGTGCCAGCAGCCAAGCTCTAAACAATGAGCAGTTCTTC. Its translation is CASSQALNNEQFF.

CDR3 DNA: TGTGCCAGCAGCCCGGCAGGTGCCAACTCTGGAAACACCATATATTTT. Amino acid sequence: CASSPAGANSGNTIYF. The V and J genes are TRBV4-2 and TRBJ1-3, with D unclear. Germline assignment: CDR1 LGHNA and CDR2 YNFKEQ. Trimming removed 4 bases at V and 0 bases at J, with 13 bases between. This CDR3 spans 16 amino acids.

This chain connects TRBV25-1 to TRBJ1-1; TRBD1 matches 9 bases. Germline values: CDR1 MGHDK, CDR2 SYGVNS. The CDR3 is 16 amino acids. J lost 5 bases, V lost 1 base, and 8 bases had no gene match. This CDR3 reads CASSESGTGRITEAFF. CDR3 in DNA: TGTGCCAGCAGTGAATCCGGGACAGGGCGGATAACTGAAGCTTTCTTT.

The CDR3: CASSGPRTGANTGELFF. The CDR3 DNA follows: TGCGCCAGCAGTGGGCCAAGGACAGGCGCGAACACCGGGGAGCTGTTTTTT. The chain links TRBV10-2 to TRBJ2-2, with 7 bases lining up with TRBD1. CDR1 is WSHSY and CDR2 is SAAADI in the germline V gene. V lost 4 bases and J lost 0; bases outside the gene matches: 8. CDR3 length: 17 residues.

V and J are TRBV5-1 and TRBJ1-1; D gene uncertain. V was shortened by 5 bases and J by 8 bases, with 10 bases between the two germline ends. Per the germline V gene, CDR1 is SGHRS and CDR2 is YFSETQ. The CDR3 runs 11 residues. In nucleotides, the CDR3 is TGCGCCAGCAGAGTGGAGGGAGAAGCTTTCTTT. It yields the protein CASRVEGEAFF. The complete variable domain, with remaining parts taken from reference TRBV5-1 and TRBJ1-1, reads KAGVTQTPRYLIKTRGQQVTLSCSPISGHRSVSWYQQTPGQGLQFLFEYFSETQRNKGNFPGRFSGRQFSNSRSEMNVSTLELGDSALYLCASRVEGEAFFGQGTRLTVV.

The chain links TRBV29-1 to TRBJ1-2; weak D call: TRBD1 (6 bases). The CDR3 spans 12 residues. Germline lookup yields CDR1 SQVTM and CDR2 ANQGSEA. V gave up 5 bases and J gave up 4 bases, with 11 bases separating them. CDR3 coding DNA: TGCAGCGTTTTGGGACAACCCTATGGCTACACCTTC. It encodes CSVLGQPYGYTF.

V usage is TRBV29-1 and J usage is TRBJ1-1; no clear D gene. V shed 4 bases and J shed 4 bases, with 19 bases lying between them. Germline CDR1 reads SQVTM; CDR2 reads ANQGSEA. CDR3 size: 15 residues. CDR3 amino acids: CSVAFSAVAATEAFF. The CDR3 bases are TGCAGCGTTGCCTTCTCCGCCGTGGCGGCCACTGAAGCTTTCTTT.

This clone was recorded only once. The V call is TRBV5-4, the J call TRBJ2-7; D possibly corresponds to TRBD1 (5 bases). Trimming shortened V by 0 bases and J by 4 bases, and 11 bases separated the two germline ends. CDR3 length equals 14 residues. Germline lookup yields CDR1 SGHNT and CDR2 YYREEE (reference sequence). In DNA, the CDR3 is TGTGCCAGCAGCTTGGATCAGGGCCAATACGAGCAGTACTTC. It translates to CASSLDQGQYEQYF.

This chain links TRBV7-9 with TRBJ1-3; D gene uncertain. Trimming removed 0 bases from V and 3 bases from J, with 6 bases in between. The V gene's germline CDR1 is SEHNR and CDR2 FQNEAQ (reference sequence). CDR3 size: 14 residues. CDR3 sequence (DNA): TGTGCCAGCAGCTTAGCAAACTATGGAAACACCATATATTTT. It codes for CASSLANYGNTIYF.

V and J are TRBV6-2 or TRBV6-3 and TRBJ1-1; D is ambiguous. Germline lookup yields CDR1 MNHEY and CDR2 SVGEGT. V was trimmed by 4 bases and J by 5 bases, leaving 11 bases between them. CDR3 length: 13 amino acids. CDR3 nucleotide sequence: TGTGCCAGCAGTTTCGCGGGGAATACTGAAGCTTTCTTT. It encodes CASSFAGNTEAFF.

V usage is TRBV7-2 and J usage is TRBJ2-2; D gene ambiguous. Trimming removed 4 bases from V and 4 bases from J, with 4 bases in between. Germline values: CDR1 SGHTA, CDR2 FQGNSA. CDR3 length: 12 residues. CDR3: CASSSRTGELFF. CDR3 nucleotide sequence: TGTGCCAGCAGCTCTCGCACCGGGGAGCTGTTTTTT. Full variable domain (rest looked up from reference TRBV7-2 and TRBJ2-2): GAGVSQSPSNKVTEKGKDVELRCDPISGHTALYWYRQSLGQGLEFLIYFQGNSAPDKSGLPSDRFSAERTGGSVSTLTIQRTQQEDSAVYLCASSSRTGELFFGEGSRLTVL.

The chain carries TRBV15 and TRBJ2-3; 7 bases map to TRBD2. V dropped 3 bases and J dropped 3; count of bases not matched to a gene: 6. Germline V lookup: CDR1 LNHNV, CDR2 YYDKDF (reference sequence). The CDR3 is made up of 15 amino acids. CDR3 sequence (DNA): TGTGCCACCAGCAGGGCGGGAGAGGGTACAGATACGCAGTATTTT. Protein sequence: CATSRAGEGTDTQYF.

V gene TRBV7-2 combines with J gene TRBJ2-3; 8 nucleotides align to TRBD2. J lost 2 bases, V lost 0 bases, and 1 base had no gene match. The CDR3 is 15 residues long. Germline V gene sequence: CDR1 SGHTA, CDR2 FQGNSA. The DNA of the CDR3 is TGTGCCAGCAGCTTAGCAGCGGGGGTCACAGATACGCAGTATTTT. As protein: CASSLAAGVTDTQYF.

The chain combines TRBV7-9 with TRBJ1-4; D is unclear. Trimming took 5 bases from V and 4 from J, leaving 14 bases between them. The length of the CDR3 is 15 residues. The germline CDR1 and CDR2 sequences are SEHNR and FQNEAQ (reference sequence). The CDR3 region has the DNA TGTGCCAGCAGCACCCTAGCGGATAATAATGAAAAACTGTTTTTT. Protein: CASSTLADNNEKLFF.

V gene TRBV7-9 combines with J gene TRBJ2-1, with TRBD1 identical over 10 bases. This CDR3 contains 16 residues. Germline-derived CDR1 and CDR2 are SEHNR and FQNEAQ (reference sequence). Trimming at V came to 1 base and at J to 5 bases, leaving 5 bases not matched to a gene. The CDR3 sequence: CASSLGSTGGHNEQFF. The CDR3 nucleotides read TGTGCCAGCAGCTTAGGATCGACAGGGGGCCACAATGAGCAGTTCTTC.

The V call is TRBV5-6, the J call TRBJ2-1; TRBD1 matches at 9 bases. Trimming took 0 bases from V and 6 from J; bases not matched to a gene: 7. The CDR3 spans 16 residues. Per the germline V gene, CDR1 is SGHDT and CDR2 is YYEEEE. The DNA for the CDR3 is TGTGCCAGCAGCTTGGCCGGGACAGGGAGGGCCAATGAGCAGTTCTTC. Encoded protein: CASSLAGTGRANEQFF.